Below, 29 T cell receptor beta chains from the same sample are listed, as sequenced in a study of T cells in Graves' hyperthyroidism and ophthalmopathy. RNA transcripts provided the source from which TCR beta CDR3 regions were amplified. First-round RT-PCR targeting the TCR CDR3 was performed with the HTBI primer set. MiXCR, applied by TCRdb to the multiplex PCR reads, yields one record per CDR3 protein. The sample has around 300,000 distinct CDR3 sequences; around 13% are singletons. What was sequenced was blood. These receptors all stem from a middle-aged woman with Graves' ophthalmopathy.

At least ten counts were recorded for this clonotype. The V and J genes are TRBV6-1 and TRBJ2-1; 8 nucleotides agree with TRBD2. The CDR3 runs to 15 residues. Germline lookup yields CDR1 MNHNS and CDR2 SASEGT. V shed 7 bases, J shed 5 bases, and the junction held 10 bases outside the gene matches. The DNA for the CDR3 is TGTGCCAGCACGAGCGGGAGATTGGGTCACAATGAGCAGTTCTTC. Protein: CASTSGRLGHNEQFF.

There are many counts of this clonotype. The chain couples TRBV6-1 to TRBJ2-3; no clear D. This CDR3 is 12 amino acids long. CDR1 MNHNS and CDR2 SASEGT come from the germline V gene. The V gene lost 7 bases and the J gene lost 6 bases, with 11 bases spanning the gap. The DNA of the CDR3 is TGTGCCAGCACCTCCATGGCTGATACGCAGTATTTT. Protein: CASTSMADTQYF.

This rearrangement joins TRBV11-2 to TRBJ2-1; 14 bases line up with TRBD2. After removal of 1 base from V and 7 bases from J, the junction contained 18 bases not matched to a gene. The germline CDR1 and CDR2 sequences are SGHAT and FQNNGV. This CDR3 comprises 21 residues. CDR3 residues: CASSLGMGLAGALTLWNEQFF. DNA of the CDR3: TGTGCCAGCAGCTTAGGAATGGGACTAGCGGGGGCCCTAACACTATGGAATGAGCAGTTCTTC.

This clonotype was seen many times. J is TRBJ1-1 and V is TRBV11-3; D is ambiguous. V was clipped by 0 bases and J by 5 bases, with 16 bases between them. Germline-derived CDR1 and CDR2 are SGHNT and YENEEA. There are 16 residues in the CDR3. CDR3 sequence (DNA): TGTGCCAGCAGCTTAGACCCTAGAGGGTCGGGTACTGAAGCTTTCTTT. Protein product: CASSLDPRGSGTEAFF.

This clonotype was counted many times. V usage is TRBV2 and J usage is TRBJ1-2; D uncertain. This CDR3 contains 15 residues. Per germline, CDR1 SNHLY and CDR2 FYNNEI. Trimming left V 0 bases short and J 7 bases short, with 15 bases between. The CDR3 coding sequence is TGTGCCAGCAGTGAAGCGTCGTCGGGGTTGGGTGGCTACACCTTC. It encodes CASSEASSGLGGYTF.

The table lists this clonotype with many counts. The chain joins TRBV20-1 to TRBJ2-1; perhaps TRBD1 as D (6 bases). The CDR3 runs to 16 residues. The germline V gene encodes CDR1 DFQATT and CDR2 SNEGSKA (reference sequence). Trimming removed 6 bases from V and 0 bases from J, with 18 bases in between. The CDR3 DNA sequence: TGCAGTGCCAACCCCCTGGGCAGGGGCTCCTACAATGAGCAGTTCTTC. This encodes CSANPLGRGSYNEQFF.

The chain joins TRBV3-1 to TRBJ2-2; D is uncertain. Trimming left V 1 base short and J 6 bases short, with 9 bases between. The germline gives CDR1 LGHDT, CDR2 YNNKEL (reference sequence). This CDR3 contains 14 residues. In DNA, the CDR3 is TGTGCCAGCAGCCAAGCCGCATGGTCCGGGGAGCTGTTTTTT. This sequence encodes CASSQAAWSGELFF.

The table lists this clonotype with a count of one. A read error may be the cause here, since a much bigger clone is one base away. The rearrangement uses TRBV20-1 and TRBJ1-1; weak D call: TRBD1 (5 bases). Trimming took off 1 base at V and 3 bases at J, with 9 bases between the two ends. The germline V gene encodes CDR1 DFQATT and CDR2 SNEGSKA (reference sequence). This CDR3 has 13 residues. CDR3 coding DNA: TGCAGTGCTAGAGCAACACAGGACACTGAAGCTTTCTTT. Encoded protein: CSARATQDTEAFF.

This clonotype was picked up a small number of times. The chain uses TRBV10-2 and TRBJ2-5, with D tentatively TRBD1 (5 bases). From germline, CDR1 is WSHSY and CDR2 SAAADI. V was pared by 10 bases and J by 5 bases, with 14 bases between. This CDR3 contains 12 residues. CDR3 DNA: TGCGCCACTGGGCTGGGGCGGGAGACCCAGTACTTC. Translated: CATGLGRETQYF.

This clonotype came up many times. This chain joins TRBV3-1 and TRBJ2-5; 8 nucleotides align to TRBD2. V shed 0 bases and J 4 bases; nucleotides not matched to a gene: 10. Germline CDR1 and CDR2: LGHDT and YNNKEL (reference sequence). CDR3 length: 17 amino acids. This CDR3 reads CASSQERPRTSRETQYF. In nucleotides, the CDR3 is TGTGCCAGCAGCCAAGAGCGCCCCAGGACTAGCAGAGAGACCCAGTACTTC.

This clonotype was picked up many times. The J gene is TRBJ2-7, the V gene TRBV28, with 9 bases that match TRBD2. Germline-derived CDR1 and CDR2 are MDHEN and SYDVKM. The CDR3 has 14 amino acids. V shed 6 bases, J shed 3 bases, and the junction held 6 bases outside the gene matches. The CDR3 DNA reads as TGTGCCAGCAGCTTCGAGCGGGAGGTCTACGAGCAGTACTTC. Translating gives CASSFEREVYEQYF.

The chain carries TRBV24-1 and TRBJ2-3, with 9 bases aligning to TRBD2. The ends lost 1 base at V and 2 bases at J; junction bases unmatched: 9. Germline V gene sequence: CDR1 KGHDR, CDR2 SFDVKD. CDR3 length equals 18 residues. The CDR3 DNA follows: TGTGCCACCAGTGATTTCTATAGCGGGGGCCACCTCACAGATACGCAGTATTTT. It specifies CATSDFYSGGHLTDTQYF.

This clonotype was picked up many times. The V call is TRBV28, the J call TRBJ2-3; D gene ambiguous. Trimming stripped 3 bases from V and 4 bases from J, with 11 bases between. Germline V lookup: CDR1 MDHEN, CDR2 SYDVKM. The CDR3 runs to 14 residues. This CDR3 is CASSLPTASDTQYF. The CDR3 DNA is TGTGCCAGCAGTTTGCCTACAGCTTCAGATACGCAGTATTTT.

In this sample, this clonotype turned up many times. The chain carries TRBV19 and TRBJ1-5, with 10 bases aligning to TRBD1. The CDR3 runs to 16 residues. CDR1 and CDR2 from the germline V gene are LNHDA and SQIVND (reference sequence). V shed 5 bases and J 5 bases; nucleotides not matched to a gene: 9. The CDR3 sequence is CASSLRGQGFDQPQHF. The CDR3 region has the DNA TGTGCCAGTAGTCTTCGGGGACAGGGGTTCGATCAGCCCCAGCATTTT.

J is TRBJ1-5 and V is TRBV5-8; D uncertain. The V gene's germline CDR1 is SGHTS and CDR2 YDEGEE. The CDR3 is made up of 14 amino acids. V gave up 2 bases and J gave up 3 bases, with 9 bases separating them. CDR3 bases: TGTGCCAGCAGCTTTACTCCTCTCAATCAGCCCCAGCATTTT. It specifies CASSFTPLNQPQHF.

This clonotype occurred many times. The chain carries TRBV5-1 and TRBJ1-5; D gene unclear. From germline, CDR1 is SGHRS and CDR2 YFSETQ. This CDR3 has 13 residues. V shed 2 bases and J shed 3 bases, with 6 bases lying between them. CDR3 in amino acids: CASSLSPNQPQHF. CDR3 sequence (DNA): TGCGCCAGCAGCTTAAGCCCCAATCAGCCCCAGCATTTT.

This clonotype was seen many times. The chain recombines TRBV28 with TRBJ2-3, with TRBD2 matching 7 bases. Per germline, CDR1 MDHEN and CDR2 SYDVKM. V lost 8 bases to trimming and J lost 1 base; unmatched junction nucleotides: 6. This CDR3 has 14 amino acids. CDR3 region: CASSFAGGTDTQYF. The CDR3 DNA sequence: TGTGCCAGCTCCTTTGCGGGAGGCACAGATACGCAGTATTTT.

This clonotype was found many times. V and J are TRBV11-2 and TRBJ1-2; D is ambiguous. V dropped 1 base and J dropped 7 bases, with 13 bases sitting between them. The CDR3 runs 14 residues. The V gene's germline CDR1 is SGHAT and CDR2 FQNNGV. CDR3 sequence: CASSLAVGLLGYTF. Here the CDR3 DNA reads TGTGCCAGCAGCTTAGCTGTCGGGCTTCTTGGCTACACCTTC.

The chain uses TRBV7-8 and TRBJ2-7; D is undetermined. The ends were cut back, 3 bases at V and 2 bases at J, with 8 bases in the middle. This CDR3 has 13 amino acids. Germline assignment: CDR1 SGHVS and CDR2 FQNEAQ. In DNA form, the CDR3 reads TGTGCCAGCAGCTTTCCTTCTACCTACGAGCAGTACTTC. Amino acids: CASSFPSTYEQYF.

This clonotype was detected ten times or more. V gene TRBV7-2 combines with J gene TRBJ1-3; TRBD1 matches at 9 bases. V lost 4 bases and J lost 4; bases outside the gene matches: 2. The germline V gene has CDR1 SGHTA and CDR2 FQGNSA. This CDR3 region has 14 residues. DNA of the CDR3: TGTGCCAGCAGCTCCGGACAGGGGGGAAACACCATATATTTT. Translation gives CASSSGQGGNTIYF.

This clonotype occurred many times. The CDR3 loop reads CASSSTGIEYNEQFF. In nucleotides, the CDR3 is TGTGCCAGCAGCTCCACAGGGATTGAATACAATGAGCAGTTCTTC. This chain connects TRBV7-9 to TRBJ2-1, with D tentatively TRBD1 (6 bases). The CDR3 is made up of 15 amino acids. Germline V gene lookup returns CDR1 SEHNR and CDR2 FQNEAQ (reference sequence). The ends were cut back, 4 bases at V and 4 bases at J, with 14 bases in the middle.

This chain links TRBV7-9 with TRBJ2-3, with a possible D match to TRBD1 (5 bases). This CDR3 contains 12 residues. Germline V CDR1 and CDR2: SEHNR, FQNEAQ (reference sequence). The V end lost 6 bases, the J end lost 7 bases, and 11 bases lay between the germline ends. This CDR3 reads CASRDDRHTQYF. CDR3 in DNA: TGTGCCAGCAGGGATGACAGACATACGCAGTATTTT.

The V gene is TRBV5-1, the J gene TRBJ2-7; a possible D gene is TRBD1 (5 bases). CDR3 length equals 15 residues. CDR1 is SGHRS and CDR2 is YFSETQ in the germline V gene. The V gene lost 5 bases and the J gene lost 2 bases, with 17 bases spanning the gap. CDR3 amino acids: CASSKDSDQAYEQYF. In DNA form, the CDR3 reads TGCGCCAGCAGTAAAGACAGTGACCAAGCCTACGAGCAGTACTTC.

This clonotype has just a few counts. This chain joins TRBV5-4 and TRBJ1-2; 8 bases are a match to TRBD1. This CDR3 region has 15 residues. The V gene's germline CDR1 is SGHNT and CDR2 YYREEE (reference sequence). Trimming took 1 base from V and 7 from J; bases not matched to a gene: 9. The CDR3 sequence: CASSLLRAGGTGYTF. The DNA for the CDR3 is TGTGCCAGCAGCTTGTTAAGGGCAGGGGGCACTGGCTACACCTTC.

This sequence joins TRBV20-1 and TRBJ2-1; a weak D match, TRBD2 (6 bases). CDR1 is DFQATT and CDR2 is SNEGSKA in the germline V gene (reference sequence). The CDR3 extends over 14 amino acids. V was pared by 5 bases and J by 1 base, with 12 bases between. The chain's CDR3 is CSAAGSESYNEQFF. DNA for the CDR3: TGCAGTGCTGCGGGGAGTGAATCCTACAATGAGCAGTTCTTC.

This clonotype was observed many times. CDR3 sequence reads: CAFRDRAKDTQYF. In DNA, the CDR3 is TGTGCCTTCCGGGACAGGGCTAAAGATACGCAGTATTTT. The rearrangement joins TRBV2 to TRBJ2-3; 9 nucleotides align to TRBD1. V shed 11 bases, J shed 5 bases, and the junction held 8 bases outside the gene matches. Looked up from germline, CDR1 is SNHLY and CDR2 is FYNNEI. CDR3 length equals 13 residues.

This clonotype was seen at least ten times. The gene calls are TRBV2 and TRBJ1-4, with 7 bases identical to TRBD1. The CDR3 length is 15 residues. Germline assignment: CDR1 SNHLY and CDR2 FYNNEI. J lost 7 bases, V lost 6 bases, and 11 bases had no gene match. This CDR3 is CASSFQDRVGEKLFF. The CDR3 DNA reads TGTGCCAGCAGCTTTCAAGACAGGGTGGGTGAAAAACTGTTTTTT.

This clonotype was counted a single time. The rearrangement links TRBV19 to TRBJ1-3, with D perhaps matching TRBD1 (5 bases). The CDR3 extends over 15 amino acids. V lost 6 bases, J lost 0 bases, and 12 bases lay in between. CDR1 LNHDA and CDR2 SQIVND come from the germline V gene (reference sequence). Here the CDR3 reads CASREGTTSGNTIYF. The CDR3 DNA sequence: TGTGCCAGTAGGGAGGGGACTACCTCTGGAAACACCATATATTTT.

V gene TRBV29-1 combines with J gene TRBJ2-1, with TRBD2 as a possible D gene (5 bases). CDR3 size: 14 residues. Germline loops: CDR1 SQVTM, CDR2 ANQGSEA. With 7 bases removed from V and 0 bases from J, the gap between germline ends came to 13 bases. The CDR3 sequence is CSAQDYSSYNEQFF. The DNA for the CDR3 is TGCAGCGCCCAAGACTATAGCTCCTACAATGAGCAGTTCTTC.